One T cell receptor (beta chain) is described in this entry. Antigen: not known. This entry is derived from a study of cytomegalovirus exposure and HLA in healthy donors. Primers included in the PCR were 60 Vbeta and 13 Jbeta primers. Using immunoSEQ multiplex PCR, the repertoire was profiled, and TCRdb retains in-frame clones only, with some absent. Of roughly 290,000 clones listed, 80% are singletons. Overall study results and limits: Per published reports, the classifier diagnosed cytomegalovirus status with high specificity and sensitivity. Associated with cytomegalovirus, according to the listing, were 150 to 200 TCR beta chains.

The CDR3 covers 15 residues. Sequenced: PBMCs. This sequence originates from a girl aged 2 to 10 in good health and CMV-seronegative. The chain carries TRBV12-2 and TRBJ1-1; the table's D call, TRBD1, has no DNA check behind it. TRBV12-2 is an annotated pseudogene. The CDR3 reads CASRLRVKGVTEAFF. CDR3 sequence (DNA): TGTGCAAGTCGCCTCAGGGTAAAGGGTGTCACTGAAGCTTTCTTT.